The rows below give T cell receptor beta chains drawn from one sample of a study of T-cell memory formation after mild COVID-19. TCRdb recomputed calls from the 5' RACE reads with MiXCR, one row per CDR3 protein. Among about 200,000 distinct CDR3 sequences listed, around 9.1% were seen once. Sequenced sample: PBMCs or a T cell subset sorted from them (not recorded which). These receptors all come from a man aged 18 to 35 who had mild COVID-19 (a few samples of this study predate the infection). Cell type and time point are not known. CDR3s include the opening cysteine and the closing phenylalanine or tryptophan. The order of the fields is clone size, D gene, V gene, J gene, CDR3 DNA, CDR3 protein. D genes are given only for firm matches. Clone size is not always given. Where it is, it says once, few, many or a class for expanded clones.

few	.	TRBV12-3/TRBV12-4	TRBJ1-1	TGTGCCAGCAGTTGGGCCCAGGGCACTGAAGCTTTCTTT	CASSWAQGTEAFF
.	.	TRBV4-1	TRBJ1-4	TGCGCCAGCAGCCAGCAGCAGGGCACTAATGAAAAACTGTTTTTT	CASSQQQGTNEKLFF
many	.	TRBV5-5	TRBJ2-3	TGTGCCAGCAGCCCCCTGACGGGAGCCCCCACAGATACGCAGTATTTT	CASSPLTGAPTDTQYF
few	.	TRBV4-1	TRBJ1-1	TGCGCCAGCAGCCAATCGGAGACAGGGAACACTGAAGCTTTCTTT	CASSQSETGNTEAFF
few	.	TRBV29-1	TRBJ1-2	TGCAGCGTTTCCGGAGTAATAGGGAGAGTTAACTATGGCTACACCTTC	CSVSGVIGRVNYGYTF
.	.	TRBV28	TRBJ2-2	TGTGCCAGCAGTCGCCAGGGTTACACCGGGGAGCTGTTTTTT	CASSRQGYTGELFF
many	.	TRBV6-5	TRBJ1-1	TGTGCCAGCAGTTCCCCCGGGTGGTCTGAAGCTTTCTTT	CASSSPGWSEAFF
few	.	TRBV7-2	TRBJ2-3	TGTGCCAGCAGCTTCCGGGCGGTAGCGGACACAGATACGCAGTATTTT	CASSFRAVADTDTQYF
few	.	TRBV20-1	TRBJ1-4	TGCAGTGCTGGGCCTCGGGGGGCACGAGAAAAACTGTTTTTT	CSAGPRGAREKLFF
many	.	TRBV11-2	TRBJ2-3	TGTGCCAGCAGATCGGGCCCGGGGGATACGCAGTATTTT	CASRSGPGDTQYF
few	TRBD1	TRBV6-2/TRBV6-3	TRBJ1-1	TGTGCCAGCAGTTCGGGACAGACGTGGGGCACTGAAGCTTTCTTT	CASSSGQTWGTEAFF
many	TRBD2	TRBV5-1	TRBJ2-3	TGCGCCAGCAGCCTGACTAGCGGGGGGGCCGCAGATACGCAGTATTTT	CASSLTSGGAADTQYF
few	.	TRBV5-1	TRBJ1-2	TGCGCCAGCAGCCCGTTGGAGGGAACCTATGGCTACACCTTC	CASSPLEGTYGYTF
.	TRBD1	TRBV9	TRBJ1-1	TGTGCCAGCAGCGCAACAGGGGGCGCCGGGACTGAAGCTTTCTTT	CASSATGGAGTEAFF
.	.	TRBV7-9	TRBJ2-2	TGTGCCAGCAGCTTAACGGCGGGCGGCACCGGGGAGCTGTTTTTT	CASSLTAGGTGELFF
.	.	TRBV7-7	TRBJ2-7	TGTGCCAGCAGCTTGGAACCGGGCTACGGTTTATACTTC	CASSLEPGYGLYF
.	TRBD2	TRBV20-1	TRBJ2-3	TGCAGTGCCCTTCCCCAGCGGGGGGCCCGCACAGATACGCAGTATTTT	CSALPQRGARTDTQYF
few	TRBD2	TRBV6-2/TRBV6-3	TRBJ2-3	TGTGCCAGCAAACTAGCGGGGACAGATACGCAGTATTTT	CASKLAGTDTQYF
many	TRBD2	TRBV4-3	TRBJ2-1	TGCGCCAGCAGCCCCGGCCTAGCGGGGGTCAACAATGAGCAGTTCTTC	CASSPGLAGVNNEQFF
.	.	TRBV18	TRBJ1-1	TGTGCCAGCTGTAGGGGGGCAACTGAAGCTTTCTTT	CASCRGATEAFF
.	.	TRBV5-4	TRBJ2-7	TGTGCCAGCAGCTCGGACGGGGCCTACGAGCAGTACTTC	CASSSDGAYEQYF
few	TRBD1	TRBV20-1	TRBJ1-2	TGCAGTGCCGGACAGGGGGCCTCCTATGGCTACACCTTC	CSAGQGASYGYTF
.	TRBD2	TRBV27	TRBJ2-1	TGTGCCAGCAGTCCACTAGCGGGGGGGCCCGAGCAGTTCTTC	CASSPLAGGPEQFF
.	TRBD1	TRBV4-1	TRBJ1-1	TGCGCCAGCAGCCATGAAAGGGAGGGGGCTTGGAGCACTGAAGCTTTCTTT	CASSHEREGAWSTEAFF
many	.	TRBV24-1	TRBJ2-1	TGTGCCACCCAGGGCCTGAGCTCCTACAATGAGCAGTTCTTC	CATQGLSSYNEQFF
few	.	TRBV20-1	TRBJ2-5	TGCAGTGCTAGTGATCGGGTTGTAAAAGAGACCCAGTACTTC	CSASDRVVKETQYF
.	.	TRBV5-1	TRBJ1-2	TGCGCCAGCAGCTTGGAATCCCGAGGATTCTATGGCTACACCTTC	CASSLESRGFYGYTF
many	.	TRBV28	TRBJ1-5	TGTGCCAGCACCGTCTCGGGTGGGAGCAATCAGCCCCAGCATTTT	CASTVSGGSNQPQHF
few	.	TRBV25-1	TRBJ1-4	TGTGCCAGCAGTAGGAGTTCAGGTGCTAATGAAAAACTGTTTTTT	CASSRSSGANEKLFF
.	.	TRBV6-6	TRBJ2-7	TGTGCCAGCAGTTACGCCAGAAAATACGAGCAGTACTTC	CASSYARKYEQYF
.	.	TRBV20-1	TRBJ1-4	TGCAGTGCTAGAGATGGGAGGGAAGAAAAACTGTTTTTT	CSARDGREEKLFF
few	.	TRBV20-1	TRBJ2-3	TGCAGTGCTACAGGGACTAGCACAGATACGCAGTATTTT	CSATGTSTDTQYF
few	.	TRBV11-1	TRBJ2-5	TGTGCCAGCAGCTCGGCTCAGAGGGACCCCCTGGGGATAGAGACCCAGTACTTC	CASSSAQRDPLGIETQYF
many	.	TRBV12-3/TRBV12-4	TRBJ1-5	TGTGCCAGCAGTTTGGAGCGAAATCAGCCCCAGCATTTT	CASSLERNQPQHF
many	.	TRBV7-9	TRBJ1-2	TGTGCCAGCAGCTTCGCCGCTAACTATGGCTACACCTTC	CASSFAANYGYTF
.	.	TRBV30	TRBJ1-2	TGTGCCTGGAGTACCCTCCAAGGGGGTTGGGGCTACACCTTC	CAWSTLQGGWGYTF